These T cell receptor beta chains were read from a single sample in a study of blood T cell repertoires in COVID-19. Only in-frame clones appear in the TCRdb table, and some are missing; sequencing was by immunoSEQ multiplex PCR. The table lists about 250,000 clones, roughly 88% of them singletons. The specimen was peripheral blood. Receptors originate from a woman older than 75 with COVID-19, enrolled during active disease. Each CDR3 is given with its conserved first and last residue. Clone sizes are given selectively: once, few, many, or a class where the clone is expanded.

V gene | clone size | CDR3 length | CDR3 protein
TRBV19 | NA | 13 | CASTQTGGIGYTF
TRBV7-3 | NA | 14 | CASSFPDRVGSYTF
TRBV4-1 | NA | 15 | CASSLGAGEFYGYTF
TRBV29-1 | NA | 13 | CSVTPGSGNTIYF
TRBV21-1 | few | 14 | CASRYRVGYTEAFF
TRBV3-1/TRBV3-2 | once | 15 | CASSLLSIVNTEAFF
TRBV5-1 | NA | 13 | CASRGTENTEAFF
TRBV5-4 | NA | 15 | CASSPSGPMNTEAFF
TRBV18 | NA | 16 | CASSDGTSFSGNTIYF
TRBV27 | NA | 15 | CASSLWTSGEDTQYF
TRBV14 | few | 13 | CASSLQGTDTQYF
TRBV27 | NA | 17 | CASSLVGAGLGNSPLHF
TRBV3-1/TRBV3-2 | NA | 16 | CASSQGRQGASQPQHF
TRBV6-5 | NA | 15 | CASTGLAGGHYEQYF
TRBV28 | NA | 14 | CASSLFQGGYEQYF
TRBV7-2 | NA | 16 | CASSLARRGSVGKLFF
TRBV5-1 | NA | 12 | CASSGQEETQYF
TRBV3-1/TRBV3-2 | NA | 16 | CASSQAGTGGRETQYF
TRBV5-5 | NA | 15 | CASSRDDRVPNEQFF
TRBV24-1 | few | 14 | CATSEPGTGDRTFF
TRBV30 | NA | 14 | CAWTMGTKTDEQYF
TRBV6-2/TRBV6-3 | NA | 16 | CASSTRQGAGTYGYTF
TRBV28 | NA | 16 | CASLPGGFMNNSPLHF
TRBV5-4 | NA | 13 | CASSLGTRNTIYF
TRBV5-1 | once | 14 | CASSGMGQVSGYTF
TRBV7-2 | NA | 14 | CASSLSHNVGELFF
TRBV5-4 | NA | 15 | CASSSRDRVNSPLHF
TRBV18 | NA | 15 | CASSPLAGNKNIQYF
TRBV18 | NA | 13 | CASSPREWDGYTF
TRBV9 | once | 15 | CASSLDSATNEKLFF
TRBV5-1 | few | 15 | CASSLMGGSNQPQHF
TRBV7-9 | once | 14 | CASSPQGTYNEQFF
TRBV5-6 | NA | 15 | CASSSDRGLGWGYTF
TRBV6-5 | NA | 15 | CASLGGAMNTGELFF
TRBV29-1 | NA | 12 | CSVSSGQETQYF
TRBV7-8 | NA | 13 | CASSFGRGLPQHF
TRBV7-8 | NA | 15 | CASSVSGGGSYEQYF
TRBV10-3 | few | 12 | CAITPTGDGYTF
TRBV5-1 | NA | 16 | CASSSITGGGTDTQYF
TRBV6-5 | few | 14 | CASRTRDRVYEQYF
TRBV6-5 | NA | 14 | CASVSGGYNYGYTF
TRBV10-3 | NA | 15 | CAISQNSGGQETQYF
TRBV19 | NA | 13 | CASRDSMNTEAFF
TRBV15 | NA | 20 | CATSRVRTGYLQGANEKLFF
TRBV3-1/TRBV3-2 | NA | 16 | CASSQGVWTVNSPLHF
TRBV9 | NA | 18 | CASSPHLMGQGAGNTIYF
TRBV19 | NA | 15 | CASISQGAGYYGYTF
TRBV11-2 | few | 16 | CASSQGTQGTWEKLFF
TRBV6-5 | NA | 13 | CAGRQGGNTEAFF
TRBV5-1 | NA | 16 | CASSLERRGGPETQYF
TRBV5-1 | once | 16 | CASTQRGDTSYNEQFF
TRBV19 | NA | 16 | CASSAQSGTGYNEQFF
TRBV7-7 | NA | 13 | CASSAGLDDTQYF
TRBV30 | NA | 16 | CAWRRDWDREYNEQFF
TRBV3-1/TRBV3-2 | NA | 15 | CASSQDQSRAYEQHF
TRBV4-2 | NA | 16 | CASSLSREGSGNTIYF